These 9 T cell receptor beta chains originate from one sample sequenced in a study of human T cells and chemical hapten exposure (dated by TCRdb to about 2021). The sample's time point, from its label and the paper: pre-sensitization, week 0. What this sample's treatment or condition label stands for: therapeutic diphenylcyclopropenone sensitization with weekly scalp DPC. The library was produced with RACE. TCRdb shows the sequencer as NextSeq 500. TCRdb ran its own pipeline on the public reads, namely fastp trimming at Q25 and MiXCR clone calling, and kept in-frame beta chains. For every CDR3 protein sequence, its rows merge into one entry that carries the most common genes and DNA. The table for this sample lists tens of thousands of distinct CDR3 sequences; roughly 12% of them were counted only once. The ten largest clones add up to 4% of the sample. The specimen comprised whole blood, sampled in connection with sensitization to the hapten diphenylcyclopropenone (DPC). These receptor sequences come from a woman in her thirties or forties with alopecia areata. Some clones in this sample may be carry-over from other donors' samples.

V and J are TRBV9 and TRBJ1-2; a weak D match, TRBD1 (5 bases). V was cut by 2 bases and J by 2 bases, with 7 bases left in between. CDR1 and CDR2 (germline): SGDLS, YYNGEE. CDR3 length: 13 amino acids. The CDR3 DNA reads as TGTGCCAGCAGCGTGGAGGGGAACTATGGCTACACCTTC. The encoded protein is CASSVEGNYGYTF.

This clonotype showed up many times. This chain links TRBV11-2 with TRBJ1-6; 8 bases line up with TRBD1. CDR3 size: 15 residues. J was trimmed by 9 bases and V by 2 bases; bases with no gene match: 6. CDR1 and CDR2 (germline): SGHAT, FQNNGV. The CDR3 nucleotides read TGTGCCAGCAGCTTACCGGACAGGGAGATTTCACCCCTCCACTTT. Encoded protein: CASSLPDREISPLHF.

This chain links TRBV7-2 with TRBJ2-5; TRBD2 agrees at 8 bases. The junction had 6 bases not matched to a gene; V was cut back by 5 bases and J by 4 bases. The V gene's germline CDR1 is SGHTA and CDR2 FQGNSA. The CDR3 spans 14 residues. Written as DNA, the CDR3 is TGTGCCAGCAGCCCAGGGACTAGAGGAGAGACCCAGTACTTC. It is translated as CASSPGTRGETQYF.

This clonotype appeared many times. J is TRBJ2-4 and V is TRBV6-2 or TRBV6-3; D might be TRBD2 (5 bases). Germline V gives CDR1 MNHEY, CDR2 SVGEGT. This CDR3 is built from 18 residues. Trimming pared 4 bases from V and 2 bases from J, leaving 21 bases between. CDR3: CASSWAGRATASKNIQYF. The DNA of the CDR3 is TGTGCCAGCAGTTGGGCCGGGCGGGCCACGGCGTCCAAAAACATTCAGTACTTC.

This chain links TRBV7-2 with TRBJ1-5; maybe TRBD1 (6 bases). CDR3 length: 15 amino acids. Germline loops: CDR1 SGHTA, CDR2 FQGNSA. Trimming took 5 bases from V and 5 from J, leaving 16 bases between them. DNA for the CDR3: TGTGCCAGCAGCCTCACAGGGAGCCTTGATCAGCCCCAGCATTTT. Translated: CASSLTGSLDQPQHF.

V is TRBV25-1 and J is TRBJ2-1, with TRBD2 matching over 7 bases. The germline V gene has CDR1 MGHDK and CDR2 SYGVNS. The CDR3 spans 13 residues. With V trimmed by 8 bases and J by 2 bases, 3 bases remained unmatched. The CDR3: CASGRGAYNEQFF. For the CDR3, the DNA is TGTGCCAGCGGCCGGGGGGCCTACAATGAGCAGTTCTTC.

This clonotype was counted ten times or more. The CDR3 protein is CASSLSPSYEQYF. The CDR3 DNA reads TGTGCCAGCAGCTTATCTCCCTCCTACGAGCAGTACTTC. This rearrangement joins TRBV7-2 to TRBJ2-7; D remains unclear. The CDR3 loop spans 13 amino acids. Per the germline V gene, CDR1 is SGHTA and CDR2 is FQGNSA. V was cut by 2 bases and J by 0 bases, with 5 bases left in between.

This clonotype was found many times. This chain uses TRBV12-3 or TRBV12-4 with TRBJ1-1; D is ambiguous. V was pared by 6 bases and J by 3 bases, with 8 bases between. The CDR3 runs 12 residues. The DNA for the CDR3 is TGTGCCAGCAGCCCCGATGACACTGAAGCTTTCTTT. Its translation is CASSPDDTEAFF.

The V and J genes are TRBV6-1 and TRBJ1-5, with D hard to call. Trimming removed 1 base from V and 10 bases from J, with 11 bases in between. Germline lookup yields CDR1 MNHNS and CDR2 SASEGT. The CDR3 is 13 residues long. CDR3 in DNA: TGTGCCAGCAGTGAAGGGCAGAACACCCCCCAGCATTTT. Translating gives CASSEGQNTPQHF.